This paragraph covers one T cell receptor beta chain sequence. The same CDR3 also results from other DNA sequences found in this sample. It was during active infection that Seattle patients were enrolled and then longitudinally followed. The data were produced by immunoSEQ multiplex PCR, yet TCRdb's version contains in-frame clones alone and is incomplete. The sample includes approximately 500,000 clones, around nine tenths of them seen just once. CDR1 KGHSH and CDR2 LQKENI come from the germline V gene. V trimming: 3 bases; J trimming: 5 bases; junction bases outside the gene matches: 0. This CDR3 is built from 14 residues. The data were obtained in a study of blood T cell repertoires in COVID-19. As for the study in general: Both acute and convalescent COVID-19 samples were obtained from the United States, Italy and Spain.

The chain carries TRBV18 and TRBJ1-5; the match to TRBD1 covers 11 bases. This clonotype was sampled from a woman between 45 and 60 years old with COVID-19, enrolled during active disease. The specimen sequenced was peripheral blood. The CDR3 spells CASSPGQGDQPQHF. Written as DNA, the CDR3 is TGTGCCAGCTCACCGGGACAGGGGGATCAGCCCCAGCATTTT. The entire variable domain, with the rest obtained from reference TRBV18 and TRBJ1-5, is as follows: NAGVMQNPRHLVRRRGQEARLRCSPMKGHSHVYWYRQLPEEGLKFMVYLQKENIIDESGMPKERFSAEFPKEGPSILRIQQVVRGDSAAYFCASSPGQGDQPQHFGDGTRLSIL.